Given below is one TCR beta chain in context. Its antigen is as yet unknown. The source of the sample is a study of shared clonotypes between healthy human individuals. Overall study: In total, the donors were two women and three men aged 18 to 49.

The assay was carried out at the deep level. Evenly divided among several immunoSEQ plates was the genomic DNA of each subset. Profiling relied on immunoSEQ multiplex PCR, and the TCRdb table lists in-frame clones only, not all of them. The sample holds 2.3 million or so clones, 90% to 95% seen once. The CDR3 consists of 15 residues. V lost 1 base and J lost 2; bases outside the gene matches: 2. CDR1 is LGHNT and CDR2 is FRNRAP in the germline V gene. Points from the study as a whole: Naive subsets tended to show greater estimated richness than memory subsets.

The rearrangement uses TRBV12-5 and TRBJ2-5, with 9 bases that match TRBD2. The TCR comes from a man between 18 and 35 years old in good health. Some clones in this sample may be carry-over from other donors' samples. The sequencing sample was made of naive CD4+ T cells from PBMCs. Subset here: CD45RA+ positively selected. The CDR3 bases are TGTGCTAGTGGTTTGGGACTAGCGGAGCAAGAGACCCAGTACTTC. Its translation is CASGLGLAEQETQYF.